This T cell receptor beta chain originates from a study of cytomegalovirus exposure and HLA in healthy donors. Overall study findings and caveats: A later analysis appeared to link common viral pathogens to several of the most significant clusters. Serostatus for CMV was the only available immune exposure information.

The PCR used 60 Vbeta and 13 Jbeta primers. Assay: immunoSEQ multiplex PCR; the TCRdb copy retains only in-frame clones and omits some. The sample shows roughly 160,000 clones, 80% to 90% of them seen only once. The CDR3 is 15 amino acids. Trimming took 1 base from V and 4 from J, leaving 14 bases between them. Germline CDR1 and CDR2: SEHNR and FQNEAQ (reference sequence). Comments on this clone: The antigen remains unidentified.

This cohort consisted of healthy bone marrow donors. The sample comprised PBMCs. The clonotype comes from a woman in her forties or fifties in good health and CMV-seronegative. V usage is TRBV7-9 and J usage is TRBJ2-7, with TRBD2 as a possible D gene (6 bases). The CDR3 here is CASSLEGGFGYEQYF. The DNA of the CDR3 is TGTGCCAGCAGCTTAGAGGGAGGCTTCGGGTACGAGCAGTACTTC.